This T cell receptor (beta chain) derives from a study of T cells in Graves' hyperthyroidism and ophthalmopathy. Amplification yielded TCR beta CDR3 regions, with RNA transcripts as the source. HTBI primers were employed in a first-round RT-PCR of the TCR CDR3. TCRdb reprocessed the multiplex PCR reads with MiXCR, giving one entry per CDR3 protein. This repertoire shows approximately 500,000 distinct CDR3 sequences, roughly 46% found once; its top ten account for about 8.3%. This clonotype was found a few times. The ends were cut back, 4 bases at V and 8 bases at J, with 5 bases in the middle. The CDR3 runs to 9 residues. CDR1 is SQVTM and CDR2 is ANQGSEA in the germline V gene.

This rearrangement joins TRBV29-1 to TRBJ1-2; tentatively, D is TRBD1 (5 bases). The receptor was derived from a woman aged 18 to 35 with Graves' hyperthyroidism. Source material: peripheral blood or thyroid tissue (not recorded which). The CDR3 loop is CSVAGGYTF. The CDR3 DNA is TGCAGCGTTGCAGGGGGCTACACCTTC.